This passage covers 31 T cell receptor beta chains from one sample sequenced in a study of vaccination effects on CD4 cells after COVID-19. Libraries were prepared by immunoSEQ multiplex PCR; TCRdb keeps only in-frame clonotypes and omits some of them. Among roughly 34,000 clones listed, almost 85% were seen once. Sequencing was preceded by expansion of antigen-specific CD4+ T cells with viral peptide pools in the ViraFEST assay. When ten to eleven days of culture had elapsed, CD4+ T cells were isolated. The vaccine given was either BNT162b2 or mRNA-1273, in two doses. These receptors have no known antigen. The starting material was CD4+ T cells from PBMCs cultured with HCoV-NL63 spike peptides, obtained after COVID-19 vaccination. All receptors come from a human donor who received a COVID-19 vaccine. Some clones in this sample may be carry-over from other donors' samples.

The rearrangement uses TRBV7-9 and TRBJ2-3, with 7 bases fitting TRBD1. The CDR3 consists of 18 residues. Germline V gene lookup returns CDR1 SEHNR and CDR2 FQNEAQ (reference sequence). V was pared by 4 bases and J by 1 base, with 14 bases of the junction left unmatched. CDR3 coding DNA: TGTGCCAGCAGCTCTATCAGACAGGGAGTAATGGGCACAGATACGCAGTATTTT. As protein: CASSSIRQGVMGTDTQYF.

V gene TRBV24-1 combines with J gene TRBJ1-2; 8 bases match TRBD1. V shed 2 bases and J 8 bases; nucleotides not matched to a gene: 3. Germline assignment: CDR1 KGHDR and CDR2 SFDVKD. The CDR3 totals 13 residues. The DNA for the CDR3 is TGTGCCACCAGTGATTGGACAGGGCACGGCTACACCTTC. Its protein product is CATSDWTGHGYTF.

In this sample, this clone turned up once. The chain recombines TRBV30 with TRBJ2-1, with TRBD1 as a possible D gene (6 bases). This CDR3 has 14 residues. CDR1 GTSNPN and CDR2 SVGIG come from the germline V gene (reference sequence). V gave up 5 bases and J gave up 4 bases, with 15 bases separating them. CDR3 residues: CAWSGTRGYNEQFF. CDR3 nucleotides: TGTGCCTGGTCCGGGACACGAGGATACAATGAGCAGTTCTTC.

The chain links TRBV29-1 to TRBJ1-1; TRBD1 matches 11 bases. V lost 3 bases to trimming and J lost 4 bases; unmatched junction nucleotides: 1. The germline V gene encodes CDR1 SQVTM and CDR2 ANQGSEA. This CDR3 comprises 13 residues. The CDR3 here is CSVEGQGGTEAFF. The CDR3 region has the DNA TGCAGCGTTGAGGGACAGGGGGGCACTGAAGCTTTCTTT.

This clone was counted between two and nine times. This chain connects TRBV5-6 to TRBJ1-6; D not resolved. V was trimmed by 4 bases and J by 5 bases, leaving 19 bases between them. CDR3 length: 17 amino acids. CDR1 SGHDT and CDR2 YYEEEE come from the germline V gene. The chain's CDR3 is CASSIWVGKGNNSPLHF. In nucleotides, the CDR3 is TGTGCCAGCAGCATCTGGGTGGGGAAAGGGAATAATTCACCCCTCCACTTT.

The V call is TRBV2, the J call TRBJ1-2; 7 bases are a match to TRBD1. The V gene end was trimmed by 7 bases and the J gene end by 4 bases; junction bases not matched to a gene: 6. This CDR3 has 13 amino acids. Looked up from germline, CDR1 is SNHLY and CDR2 is FYNNEI. The DNA for the CDR3 is TGTGCCAGCAAAGGGGACAGTCCCTATGGCTACACCTTC. It specifies CASKGDSPYGYTF.

The CDR3 DNA follows: TGTGCCACCAGCAGAGATCTGGGGAACATTCAGTACTTC. It encodes CATSRDLGNIQYF. The chain combines TRBV15 with TRBJ2-4; D unclear. The CDR3 runs 13 residues. Germline V gene lookup returns CDR1 LNHNV and CDR2 YYDKDF (reference sequence). Between the trimmed V and J ends, which lost 0 bases and 7 bases, there was a span of 7 bases.

The chain uses TRBV4-1 and TRBJ1-2, with TRBD1 as a possible D gene (6 bases). The CDR3 covers 14 residues. CDR1 is MGHRA and CDR2 is YSYEKL in the germline V gene. The V end lost 0 bases, the J end lost 7 bases, and 12 bases lay between the germline ends. CDR3 DNA: TGCGCCAGCAGCCAAGATCAGGGGACCCTTGGCTACACCTTC. Translated, it gives CASSQDQGTLGYTF.

This clone was counted a single time. The chain is built from TRBV19 and TRBJ2-2, with a possible D match to TRBD1 (5 bases). Trimming cost V 4 bases and J 6 bases, with 9 bases left between them. The V gene's germline CDR1 is LNHDA and CDR2 SQIVND (reference sequence). The CDR3 has 13 amino acids. The CDR3 DNA reads TGTGCCAGTAGTAGGGGCCAGCCCGGGGAGCTGTTTTTT. It is translated as CASSRGQPGELFF.

This clone was counted a single time. The genes are TRBV4-2 and TRBJ2-5; 9 bases are a match to TRBD2. The V gene's germline CDR1 is LGHNA and CDR2 YNFKEQ. Trimming cost V 1 base and J 2 bases; bases outside gene matches: 2. The CDR3 totals 15 residues. CDR3 region: CASSQGRGGQETQYF. For the CDR3, the DNA is TGTGCCAGCAGCCAAGGGCGGGGGGGACAAGAGACCCAGTACTTC.

This chain uses TRBV6-5 with TRBJ1-2; 9 bases are shared with TRBD1. Germline loops: CDR1 MNHEY, CDR2 SVGAGI. The J segment lost 8 bases and the V segment lost 6 bases, leaving 7 bases of the junction unmatched. This CDR3 has 13 residues. This chain's CDR3 is CASRTGQGKGYTF. The CDR3, as DNA: TGTGCCAGCAGAACCGGACAGGGGAAAGGCTACACCTTC.

V gene TRBV30 combines with J gene TRBJ1-2, with D possibly matching TRBD1 (5 bases). Trimming took 0 bases from V and 4 from J, leaving 12 bases between them. Germline V gene data show CDR1 as GTSNPN and CDR2 as SVGIG (reference sequence). The length of the CDR3 is 14 residues. The CDR3 DNA sequence: TGTGCCTGGAGTGTACGCCAGGGTTTCTATGGCTACACCTTC. Protein sequence: CAWSVRQGFYGYTF.

This chain connects TRBV9 to TRBJ2-3, with D possibly TRBD2 on 5 matching bases. The CDR3 runs 14 residues. The V and J ends lost 0 bases and 6 bases respectively, with 11 bases between them. From germline, CDR1 is SGDLS and CDR2 YYNGEE. CDR3 sequence (DNA): TGTGCCAGCAGCGTAGCCCGGACGGGGGATACGCAGTATTTT. This sequence encodes CASSVARTGDTQYF.

The chain couples TRBV5-1 to TRBJ1-4, with D unclear. Between the trimmed V and J ends, which lost 1 base and 7 bases, there was a span of 8 bases. CDR3 size: 13 residues. The V gene's germline CDR1 is SGHRS and CDR2 YFSETQ. The DNA of the CDR3 is TGCGCCAGCAGCTTGACGGGGAGTGAAAAACTGTTTTTT. Amino acids: CASSLTGSEKLFF.

The chain employs TRBV24-1 and TRBJ1-5; 11 nucleotides align to TRBD1. This CDR3 is built from 14 residues. The V segment lost 9 bases and the J segment 6 bases; nucleotides outside the gene matches: 6. CDR1 is KGHDR and CDR2 is SFDVKD in the germline V gene. CDR3 bases: TGTGCCACCGGCGGGACAGGGGGTTTTCAGCCCCAGCATTTT. This encodes CATGGTGGFQPQHF.

The chain uses TRBV15 and TRBJ1-5; D gene ambiguous. Germline V gene data show CDR1 as LNHNV and CDR2 as YYDKDF (reference sequence). Trimming removed 8 bases from V and 3 bases from J, with 17 bases in between. CDR3 length: 15 residues. CDR3 nucleotides: TGTGCCACCCAGCCTCAAGGCGGGGTCAATCAGCCCCAGCATTTT. It yields the protein CATQPQGGVNQPQHF.

The V and J genes are TRBV19 and TRBJ1-4; D unresolved. Per germline, CDR1 LNHDA and CDR2 SQIVND (reference sequence). The CDR3 loop spans 14 amino acids. V lost 5 bases to trimming and J lost 8 bases, with 15 bases between them. This chain's CDR3 is CASSAPGRNEKLFF. CDR3 in DNA: TGTGCCAGTAGTGCTCCAGGTCGAAACGAAAAACTGTTTTTT.

The CDR3 region is CASSIQTGEGAFF. The CDR3 DNA sequence: TGTGCCAGTAGTATTCAAACAGGGGAGGGAGCTTTCTTT. The V and J genes are TRBV19 and TRBJ1-1, with TRBD1 identical over 7 bases. Germline CDR1 is LNHDA and CDR2 is SQIVND (reference sequence). The CDR3 covers 13 residues. Unmatched junction bases numbered 8, after V lost 3 bases and J lost 10 bases.

The V and J genes are TRBV5-1 and TRBJ2-5, with D tentatively TRBD1 (5 bases). In germline, CDR1 is SGHRS, CDR2 YFSETQ. V lost 5 bases and J 5 bases, leaving 13 bases between the germline ends. The CDR3 covers 13 residues. CDR3 bases: TGCGCCAGCAGAGGGGAATCTGGGGAGACCCAGTACTTC. Protein sequence: CASRGESGETQYF.

This clone occurred once. J is TRBJ1-2 and V is TRBV5-1; D might be TRBD1 (6 bases). Trimming stripped 4 bases from V and 4 bases from J, with 14 bases between. The CDR3 consists of 14 residues. Germline V CDR1 and CDR2: SGHRS, YFSETQ. This CDR3 is CASSPGPGAYGYTF. CDR3 DNA: TGCGCCAGCAGCCCTGGCCCGGGGGCCTATGGCTACACCTTC.

Concerning this clone: Mismatch with germline at one junction end may stem from a read error. Here the CDR3 reads CASSLGGAVFF. The CDR3 DNA follows: TGTGCCAGCAGTTTAGGGGGCGCGGTTTTTTTC. The chain carries TRBV12-3 or TRBV12-4 and TRBJ2-7; the D gene is possibly TRBD1 (5 bases). The CDR3 consists of 11 residues.

This chain links TRBV6-5 with TRBJ2-5, with 11 bases matching TRBD1. V shed 0 bases, J shed 5 bases, and the junction held 5 bases outside the gene matches. The CDR3 has 16 residues. Germline values: CDR1 MNHEY, CDR2 SVGAGI. The CDR3 region is CASSYSGQGEGETQYF. CDR3 DNA sequence: TGTGCCAGCAGTTACTCGGGACAGGGGGAAGGGGAGACCCAGTACTTC.

The rearrangement links TRBV7-3 to TRBJ2-5, with 9 bases that match TRBD2. The CDR3 extends over 14 amino acids. Trimming at V came to 4 bases and at J to 5 bases, leaving 5 bases not matched to a gene. Germline CDR1 reads SGHTA; CDR2 reads FQGTGA. The CDR3 region is CASSWRGGQETQYF. For the CDR3, the DNA is TGTGCCAGCAGCTGGCGGGGGGGCCAGGAGACCCAGTACTTC.

The V gene is TRBV30, the J gene TRBJ2-2, with a weak D call TRBD2 (5 bases). The CDR3 is 15 residues long. Germline values: CDR1 GTSNPN, CDR2 SVGIG (reference sequence). The germline V and J ends were trimmed by 7 bases and 5 bases, with 20 bases remaining between them. The CDR3 spells CASEPQGLLTGELFF. The CDR3 DNA follows: TGTGCCTCTGAGCCCCAAGGACTTTTGACCGGGGAGCTGTTTTTT. Variable domain in full (rest from reference TRBV30 and TRBJ2-2): SQTIHQWPATLVQPVGSPLSLECTVEGTSNPNLYWYRQAAGRGLQLLFYSVGIGQISSEVPQNLSASRPQDRQFILSSKKLLLSDSGFYLCASEPQGLLTGELFFGEGSRLTVL.

This chain joins TRBV7-8 and TRBJ2-2; D tentatively fits TRBD1 or TRBD2 (5 bases each). The CDR3 extends over 15 amino acids. V shed 3 bases and J shed 5 bases, with 13 bases lying between them. Germline V lookup: CDR1 SGHVS, CDR2 FQNEAQ. Here the CDR3 DNA reads TGTGCCAGCAGCTTTTCCGGGACGGGGACCGGGGAGCTGTTTTTT. As protein: CASSFSGTGTGELFF.

The rearrangement links TRBV5-1 to TRBJ2-3, with TRBD2 matching 9 bases. The V and J ends lost 3 bases and 1 base, in that order; junction bases with no gene match: 3. The CDR3 totals 15 residues. Germline V gene sequence: CDR1 SGHRS, CDR2 YFSETQ. CDR3 region: CASSYSGGGTDTQYF. Here the CDR3 DNA reads TGCGCCAGCAGCTATAGCGGGGGAGGCACAGATACGCAGTATTTT.

CDR3 protein: CASSQLGLQKVNETQYF. CDR3 sequence (DNA): TGCGCCAGCAGTCAACTCGGACTCCAAAAGGTGAACGAGACCCAGTACTTC. The chain has TRBV23-1 and TRBJ2-5; a possible D gene is TRBD2 (5 bases). TRBV23-1 is identified as an open reading frame with a role that is uncertain. The CDR3 contains 17 residues. Trimming stripped 2 bases from V and 5 bases from J, with 21 bases between.

This chain uses TRBV7-3 with TRBJ1-1, with 7 bases that match TRBD1. The CDR3 contains 15 residues. With 5 bases clipped from V and 1 base from J, the junction kept 7 bases outside the gene matches. From germline, CDR1 is SGHTA and CDR2 FQGTGA. The CDR3 DNA reads TGTGCCAGCAGCCACAACAGGGGAGGGAACACTGAAGCTTTCTTT. Protein sequence: CASSHNRGGNTEAFF.

The chain joins TRBV4-1 to TRBJ2-5, with 7 bases that match TRBD1. Germline V gene lookup returns CDR1 MGHRA and CDR2 YSYEKL. Germline trimming cut 0 bases from V and 3 bases from J; bases unmatched to any gene: 4. The CDR3 covers 15 residues. The DNA of the CDR3 is TGCGCCAGCAGCCAAGATAGGGGGACAGAAGAGACCCAGTACTTC. It yields the protein CASSQDRGTEETQYF.

This clone has only a few counts. This chain links TRBV5-1 with TRBJ1-6; no reliable D call. Trimming shortened V by 1 base and J by 3 bases, and 8 bases separated the two germline ends. From germline, CDR1 is SGHRS and CDR2 YFSETQ. This CDR3 is 15 amino acids long. CDR3 sequence (DNA): TGCGCCAGCAGCTTGCTAAGTGACTATAATTCACCCCTCCACTTT. The encoded protein is CASSLLSDYNSPLHF. The variable domain in full, completed from reference TRBV5-1 and TRBJ1-6, reads KAGVTQTPRYLIKTRGQQVTLSCSPISGHRSVSWYQQTPGQGLQFLFEYFSETQRNKGNFPGRFSGRQFSNSRSEMNVSTLELGDSALYLCASSLLSDYNSPLHFGNGTRLTVT.

This clone was picked up a small number of times. The chain couples TRBV28 to TRBJ2-5, with D possibly TRBD1 on 6 matching bases. V shed 0 bases and J shed 5 bases, with 10 bases lying between them. This CDR3 is built from 14 residues. CDR1 and CDR2 from the germline V gene are MDHEN and SYDVKM. Here the CDR3 DNA reads TGTGCCAGCAGTTTATGGGGGGCGCGGGAGACCCAGTACTTC. Its protein product is CASSLWGARETQYF.